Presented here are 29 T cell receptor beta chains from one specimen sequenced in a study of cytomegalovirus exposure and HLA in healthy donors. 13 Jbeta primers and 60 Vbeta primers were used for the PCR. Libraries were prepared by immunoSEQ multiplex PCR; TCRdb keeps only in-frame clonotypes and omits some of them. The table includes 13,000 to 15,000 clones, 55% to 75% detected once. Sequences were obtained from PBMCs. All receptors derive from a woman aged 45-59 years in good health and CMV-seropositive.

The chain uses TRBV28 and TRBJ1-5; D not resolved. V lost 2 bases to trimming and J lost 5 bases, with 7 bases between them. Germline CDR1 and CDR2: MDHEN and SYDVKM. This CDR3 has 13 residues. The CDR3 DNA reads TGTGCCAGCAGTTTACAGATTTATCAGCCCCAGCATTTT. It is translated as CASSLQIYQPQHF. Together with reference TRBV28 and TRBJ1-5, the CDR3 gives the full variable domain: DVKVTQSSRYLVKRTGEKVFLECVQDMDHENMFWYRQDPGLGLRLIYFSYDVKMKEKGDIPEGYSVSREKKERFSLILESASTNQTSMYLCASSLQIYQPQHFGDGTRLSIL.

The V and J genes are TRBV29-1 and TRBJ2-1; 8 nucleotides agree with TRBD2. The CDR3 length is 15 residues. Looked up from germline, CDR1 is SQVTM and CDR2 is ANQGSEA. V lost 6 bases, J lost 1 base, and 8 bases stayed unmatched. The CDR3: CSVRTSLSSYNEQFF. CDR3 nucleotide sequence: TGCAGCGTCAGGACTAGCTTGAGTTCCTACAATGAGCAGTTCTTC.

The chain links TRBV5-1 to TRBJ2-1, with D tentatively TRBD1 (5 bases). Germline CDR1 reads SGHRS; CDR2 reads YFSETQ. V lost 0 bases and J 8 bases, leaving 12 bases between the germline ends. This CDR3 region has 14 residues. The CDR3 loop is CASSLEVRVDEQFF. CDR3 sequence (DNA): TGCGCCAGCAGCTTGGAGGTCAGGGTGGATGAGCAGTTCTTC.

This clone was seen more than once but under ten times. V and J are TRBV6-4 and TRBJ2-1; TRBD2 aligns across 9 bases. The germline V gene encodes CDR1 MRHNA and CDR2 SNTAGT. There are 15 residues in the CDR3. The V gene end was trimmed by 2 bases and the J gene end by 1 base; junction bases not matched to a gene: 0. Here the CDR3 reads CASSDLAGSYNEQFF. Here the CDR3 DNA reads TGTGCCAGCAGTGACCTAGCGGGATCCTACAATGAGCAGTTCTTC.

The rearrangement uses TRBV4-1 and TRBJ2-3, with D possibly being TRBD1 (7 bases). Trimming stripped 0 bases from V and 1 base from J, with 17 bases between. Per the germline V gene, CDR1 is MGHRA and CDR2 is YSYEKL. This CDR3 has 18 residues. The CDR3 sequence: CASSQDPQGGGGTDTQYF. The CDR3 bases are TGCGCCAGCAGCCAAGATCCCCAGGGGGGCGGGGGCACAGATACGCAGTATTTT.

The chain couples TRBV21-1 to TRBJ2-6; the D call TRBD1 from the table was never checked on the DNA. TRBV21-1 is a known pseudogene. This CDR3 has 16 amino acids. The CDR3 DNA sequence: TGTGCCAGCAGCACTTGGACAGGCTCTGGGGCCAACGTCCTGACTTTC. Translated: CASSTWTGSGANVLTF.

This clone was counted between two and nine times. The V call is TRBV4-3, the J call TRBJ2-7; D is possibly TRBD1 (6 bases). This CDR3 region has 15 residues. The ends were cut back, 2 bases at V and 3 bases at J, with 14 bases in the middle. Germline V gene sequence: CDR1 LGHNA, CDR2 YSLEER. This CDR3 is CASSQTTGANYEQYF. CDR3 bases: TGCGCCAGCAGCCAAACGACAGGAGCGAACTACGAGCAGTACTTC.

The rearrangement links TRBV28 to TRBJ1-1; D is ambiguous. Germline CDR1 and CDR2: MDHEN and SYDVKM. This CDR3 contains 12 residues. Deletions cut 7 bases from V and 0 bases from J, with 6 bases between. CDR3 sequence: CASISVNTEAFF. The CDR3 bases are TGTGCCAGCATCAGTGTGAACACTGAAGCTTTCTTT.

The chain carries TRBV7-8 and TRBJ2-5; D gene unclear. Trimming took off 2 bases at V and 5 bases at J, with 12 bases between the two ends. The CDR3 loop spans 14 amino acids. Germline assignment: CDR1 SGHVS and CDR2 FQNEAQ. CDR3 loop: CASSLRSGWETQYF. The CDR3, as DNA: TGTGCCAGCAGCTTACGTTCCGGGTGGGAGACCCAGTACTTC.

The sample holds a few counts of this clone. Here the CDR3 reads CASSRDTTYGYTF. The CDR3, as DNA: TGTGCCAGCAGCCGGGACACAACATATGGCTACACCTTC. The chain is built from TRBV6-5 and TRBJ1-2, with D possibly matching TRBD1 (6 bases). V shed 6 bases and J shed 5 bases, with 13 bases lying between them. This CDR3 is built from 13 residues. Germline V gene sequence: CDR1 MNHEY, CDR2 SVGAGI.

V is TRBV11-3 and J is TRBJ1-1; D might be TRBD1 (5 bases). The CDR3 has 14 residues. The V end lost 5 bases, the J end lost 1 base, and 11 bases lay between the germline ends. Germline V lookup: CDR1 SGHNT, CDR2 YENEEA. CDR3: CASSQGPANTEAFF. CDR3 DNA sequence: TGTGCCAGCAGCCAGGGCCCAGCGAACACTGAAGCTTTCTTT. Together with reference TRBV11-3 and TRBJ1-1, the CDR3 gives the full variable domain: EAGVVQSPRYKIIEKKQPVAFWCNPISGHNTLYWYLQNLGQGPELLIRYENEEAVDDSQLPKDRFSAERLKGVDSTLKIQPAELGDSAVYLCASSQGPANTEAFFGQGTRLTVV.

The CDR3 is CASGPRAQGEKLFF. The CDR3 DNA reads TGTGCCAGCGGACCCCGGGCCCAGGGGGAAAAACTGTTTTTT. The chain is built from TRBV25-1 and TRBJ1-4; possible D gene TRBD1, 6 bases. The V end was cut by 8 bases, the J end by 8 bases, with 18 bases between. There are 14 residues in the CDR3. CDR1 and CDR2 from the germline V gene are MGHDK and SYGVNS.

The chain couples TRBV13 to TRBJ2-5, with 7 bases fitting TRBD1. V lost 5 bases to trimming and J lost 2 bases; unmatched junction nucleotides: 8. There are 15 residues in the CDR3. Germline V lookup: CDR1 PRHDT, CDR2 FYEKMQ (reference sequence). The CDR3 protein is CASSRSRDRQETQYF. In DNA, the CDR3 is TGTGCCAGCAGCCGAAGCCGGGACAGACAAGAGACCCAGTACTTC. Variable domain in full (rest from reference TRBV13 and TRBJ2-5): AAGVIQSPRHLIKEKRETATLKCYPIPRHDTVYWYQQGPGQDPQFLISFYEKMQSDKGSIPDRFSAQQFSDYHSELNMSSLELGDSALYFCASSRSRDRQETQYFGPGTRLLVL.

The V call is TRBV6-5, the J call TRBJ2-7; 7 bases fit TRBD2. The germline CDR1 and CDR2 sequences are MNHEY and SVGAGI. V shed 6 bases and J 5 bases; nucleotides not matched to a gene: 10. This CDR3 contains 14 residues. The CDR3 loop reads CASSPGGRAHEQYF. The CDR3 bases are TGTGCCAGCAGCCCCGGGGGGAGGGCCCACGAGCAGTACTTC.

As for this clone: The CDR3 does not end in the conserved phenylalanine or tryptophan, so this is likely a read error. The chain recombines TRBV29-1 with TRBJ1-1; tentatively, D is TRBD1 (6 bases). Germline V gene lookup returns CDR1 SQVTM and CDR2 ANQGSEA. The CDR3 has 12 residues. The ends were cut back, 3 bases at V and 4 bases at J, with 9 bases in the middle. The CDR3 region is CSVDIGGTEAFV. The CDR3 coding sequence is TGCAGCGTTGATATAGGGGGCACTGAAGCTTTCGTT.

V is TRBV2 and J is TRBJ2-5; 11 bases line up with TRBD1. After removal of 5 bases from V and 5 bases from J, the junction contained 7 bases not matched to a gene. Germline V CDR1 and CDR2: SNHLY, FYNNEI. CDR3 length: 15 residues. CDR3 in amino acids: CASSSRTGGLETQYF. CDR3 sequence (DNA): TGTGCCAGCAGTTCCAGGACAGGGGGCTTGGAGACCCAGTACTTC.

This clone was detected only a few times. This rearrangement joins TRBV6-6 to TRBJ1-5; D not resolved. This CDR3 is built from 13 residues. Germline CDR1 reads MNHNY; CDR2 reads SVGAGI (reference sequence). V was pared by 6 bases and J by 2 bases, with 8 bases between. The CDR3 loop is CASRDWGNQPQHF. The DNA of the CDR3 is TGTGCCAGCAGGGACTGGGGCAATCAGCCCCAGCATTTT.

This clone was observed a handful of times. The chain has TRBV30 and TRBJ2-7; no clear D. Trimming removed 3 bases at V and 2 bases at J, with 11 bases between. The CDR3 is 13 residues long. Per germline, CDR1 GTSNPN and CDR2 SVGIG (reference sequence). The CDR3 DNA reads TGTGCCTGGAGGCGTACAGCTGCCTACGAGCAGTACGTC. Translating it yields CAWRRTAAYEQYV.

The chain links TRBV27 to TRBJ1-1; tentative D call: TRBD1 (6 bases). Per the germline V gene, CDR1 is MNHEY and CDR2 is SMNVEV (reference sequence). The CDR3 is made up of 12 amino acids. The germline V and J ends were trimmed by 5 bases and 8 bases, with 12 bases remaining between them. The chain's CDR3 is CASSQTGGEAFF. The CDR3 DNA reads TGTGCCAGCAGTCAGACAGGAGGAGAAGCTTTCTTT.

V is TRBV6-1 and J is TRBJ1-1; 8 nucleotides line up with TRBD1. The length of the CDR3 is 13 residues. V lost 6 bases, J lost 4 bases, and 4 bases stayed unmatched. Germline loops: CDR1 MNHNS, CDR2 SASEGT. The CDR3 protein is CASSVQGGTEAFF. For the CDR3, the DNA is TGTGCCAGCAGCGTACAGGGGGGCACTGAAGCTTTCTTT.

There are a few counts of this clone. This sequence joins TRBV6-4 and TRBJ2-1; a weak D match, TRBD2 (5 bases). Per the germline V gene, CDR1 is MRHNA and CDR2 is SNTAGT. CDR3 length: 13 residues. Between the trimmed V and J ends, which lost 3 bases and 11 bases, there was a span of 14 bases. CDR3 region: CASSEARTGKQFF. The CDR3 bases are TGTGCCAGCAGTGAGGCGAGAACGGGAAAGCAGTTCTTC.

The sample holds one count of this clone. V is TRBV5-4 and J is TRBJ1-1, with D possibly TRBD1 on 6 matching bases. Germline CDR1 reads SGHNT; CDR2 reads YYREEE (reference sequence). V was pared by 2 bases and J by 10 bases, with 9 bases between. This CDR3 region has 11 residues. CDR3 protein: CASSFQGRAFF. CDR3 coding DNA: TGTGCCAGCAGCTTCCAGGGGCGAGCTTTCTTT.

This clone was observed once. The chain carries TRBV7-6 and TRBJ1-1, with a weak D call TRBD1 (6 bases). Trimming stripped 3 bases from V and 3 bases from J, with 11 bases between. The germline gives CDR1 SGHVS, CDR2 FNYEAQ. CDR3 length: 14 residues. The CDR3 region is CASSLGRQDTEAFF. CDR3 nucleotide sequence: TGTGCCAGCAGCTTGGGTCGACAGGACACTGAAGCTTTCTTT.

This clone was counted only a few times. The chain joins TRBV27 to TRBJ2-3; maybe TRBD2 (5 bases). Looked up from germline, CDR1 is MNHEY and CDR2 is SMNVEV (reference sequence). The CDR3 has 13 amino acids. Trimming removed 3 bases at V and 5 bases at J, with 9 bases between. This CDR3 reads CASSFTAGDTQYF. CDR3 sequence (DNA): TGTGCCAGCAGTTTTACGGCGGGAGATACGCAGTATTTT.

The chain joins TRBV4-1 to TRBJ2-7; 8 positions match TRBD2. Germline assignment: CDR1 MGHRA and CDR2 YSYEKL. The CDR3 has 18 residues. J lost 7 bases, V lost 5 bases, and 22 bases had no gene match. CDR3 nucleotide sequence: TGCGCCAGCAGCTCAATTCCCCCCCCAGGCGGGAGGATTGGAGAGCAGTACTTC. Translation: CASSSIPPPGGRIGEQYF.

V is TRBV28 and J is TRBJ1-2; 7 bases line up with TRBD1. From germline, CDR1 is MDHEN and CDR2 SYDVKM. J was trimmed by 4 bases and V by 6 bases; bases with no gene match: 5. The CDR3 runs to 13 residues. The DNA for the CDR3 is TGTGCCAGCAGCTTCGGACAGGCCTATGGCTACACCTTC. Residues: CASSFGQAYGYTF.

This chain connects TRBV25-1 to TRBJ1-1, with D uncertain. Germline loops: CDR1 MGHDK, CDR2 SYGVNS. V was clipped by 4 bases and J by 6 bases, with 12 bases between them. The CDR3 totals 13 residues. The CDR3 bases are TGTGCCAGCAGTGGTCGAGGATCCCCTGAAGCTTTCTTT. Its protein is CASSGRGSPEAFF.

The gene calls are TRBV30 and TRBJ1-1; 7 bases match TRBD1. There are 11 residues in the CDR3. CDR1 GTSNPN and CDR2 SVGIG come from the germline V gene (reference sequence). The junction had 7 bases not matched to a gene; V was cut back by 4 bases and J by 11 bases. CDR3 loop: CAWTRDSAAFF. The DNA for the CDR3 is TGTGCCTGGACCCGGGACAGTGCGGCTTTCTTT.

As DNA, the CDR3 is TGCAGTGCTAGTAATTCCCTCCTTCAGTTCTTC. Protein product: CSASNSLLQFF. The chain uses TRBV20-1 and TRBJ2-1; D not certain. The germline CDR1 and CDR2 sequences are DFQATT and SNEGSKA (reference sequence). Trimming took off 3 bases at V and 13 bases at J, with 13 bases between the two ends. CDR3 size: 11 residues.